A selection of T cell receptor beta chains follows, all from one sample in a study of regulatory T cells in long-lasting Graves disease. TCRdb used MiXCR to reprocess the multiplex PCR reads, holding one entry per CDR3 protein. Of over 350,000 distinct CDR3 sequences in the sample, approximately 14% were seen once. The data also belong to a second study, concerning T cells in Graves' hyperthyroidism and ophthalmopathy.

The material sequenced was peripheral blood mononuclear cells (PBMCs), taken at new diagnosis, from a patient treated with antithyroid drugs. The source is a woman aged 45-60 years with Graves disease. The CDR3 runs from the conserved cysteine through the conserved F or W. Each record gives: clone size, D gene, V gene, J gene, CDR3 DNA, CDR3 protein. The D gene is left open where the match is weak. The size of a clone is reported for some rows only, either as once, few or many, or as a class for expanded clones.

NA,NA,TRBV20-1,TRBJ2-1,TGCAGTGCTAGAGATCAGCCGGGAAAGTACAATGAGCAGTTCTTC,CSARDQPGKYNEQFF
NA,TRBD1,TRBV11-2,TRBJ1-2,TGTGCCAGCAGCTTAGCGCAATACAGGGGAGGCTACACCTTC,CASSLAQYRGGYTF
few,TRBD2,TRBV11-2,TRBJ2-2,TGTGCCAGCAGCTCTCGACTAGCGGGCCCACCCCACACCGGGGAGCTGTTTTTT,CASSSRLAGPPHTGELFF
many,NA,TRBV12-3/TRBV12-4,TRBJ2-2,TGTGCCAGCAGTTTTATTACCGGGGAGCTGTTTTTT,CASSFITGELFF
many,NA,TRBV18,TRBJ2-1,TGTGCCAGCTCACCTCCTGTAGCGGACAATGAGCAGTTCTTC,CASSPPVADNEQFF
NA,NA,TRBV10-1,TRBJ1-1,TGCGCCAGCAGTGAGGGCCCGGGGGCGAACACTGAAGCTTTCTTT,CASSEGPGANTEAFF
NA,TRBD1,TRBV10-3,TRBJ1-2,TGTGCCATCACGACAGGGGAAGGCTATGGCTACACCTTC,CAITTGEGYGYTF
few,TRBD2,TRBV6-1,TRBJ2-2,TGTGCCAGCAGAATGACTAGCGGGAAGAGCGGGGAGCTGTTTTTT,CASRMTSGKSGELFF
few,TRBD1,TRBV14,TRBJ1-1,TGTGCCAGCAGCCAAAGAAGACAGGGCTTTCAACCGAACACTGAAGCTTTCTTT,CASSQRRQGFQPNTEAFF
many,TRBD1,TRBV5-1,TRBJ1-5,TGCGCCAGCAGCTTGGAGGGACAGGATCAGCCCCAGCATTTT,CASSLEGQDQPQHF
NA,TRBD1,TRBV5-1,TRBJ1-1,TGCGCCAGCAGCTTCCCGCCGACAGGGTTGTACACTGAAGCTTTCTTT,CASSFPPTGLYTEAFF
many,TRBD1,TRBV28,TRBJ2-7,TGTGCCAGCAGTACCGGGACAGGGGTGTACGAGCAGTACTTC,CASSTGTGVYEQYF
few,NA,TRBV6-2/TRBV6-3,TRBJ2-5,TGTGCCAGCAGTTACTCCGCGACCCAGTACTTC,CASSYSATQYF
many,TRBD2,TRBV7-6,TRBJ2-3,TGTGCCAGCAGCCACCGGGGGGGGCTCACAGATACGCAGTATTTT,CASSHRGGLTDTQYF
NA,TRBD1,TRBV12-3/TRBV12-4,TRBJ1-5,TGTGCCAGCAGCCTCACAGGGGGTCTTCAGCCCCAGCATTTT,CASSLTGGLQPQHF
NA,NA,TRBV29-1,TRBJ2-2,TGCAGCGTTGTGAAGGGATGGGGCGGGGAGCTGTTTTTT,CSVVKGWGGELFF
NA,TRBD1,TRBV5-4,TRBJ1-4,TGTGCCAGCAGCTTACAGGGGGCCCACGATGAAAAACTGTTTTTT,CASSLQGAHDEKLFF
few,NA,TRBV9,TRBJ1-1,TGTGCCAGCAGCCGCGACAGGTCCTCCCCGATGAACACTGAAGCTTTCTTT,CASSRDRSSPMNTEAFF
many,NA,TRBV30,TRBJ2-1,TGTGCCTGGAGTACAGGACGAGTAGAGCAGTTCTTC,CAWSTGRVEQFF
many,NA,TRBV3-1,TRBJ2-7,TGTGCCAGCAGCCAAGATATGGTGACGAGCTCCTACGAGCAGTACTTC,CASSQDMVTSSYEQYF
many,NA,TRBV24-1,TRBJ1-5,TGTGCCACCAGTGACCCACGAGGCAGGAGGGTTGTACGGGTAGGCAATCAGCCCCAGCATTTT,CATSDPRGRRVVRVGNQPQHF
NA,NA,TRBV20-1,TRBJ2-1,TGCAGTGCTAGAGAACCGCTCGACAATGAGCAGTTCTTC,CSAREPLDNEQFF
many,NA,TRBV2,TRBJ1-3,TGTGCCAGCAGCCTTCAGGGTGCCTCTGGAAACACCATATATTTT,CASSLQGASGNTIYF
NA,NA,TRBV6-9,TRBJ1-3,TGTGCCAGCAGTTACTCCTCAGGCCTTACTGGAAACACCATATATTTT,CASSYSSGLTGNTIYF
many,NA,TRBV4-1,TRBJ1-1,TGCGCCAGCAGCCAAGCAGCGAACACTGAAGCTTTCTTT,CASSQAANTEAFF
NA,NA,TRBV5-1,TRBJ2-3,TGCGCCAGCAGCTTGGGGGACACTAGCACAGATACGCAGTATTTT,CASSLGDTSTDTQYF
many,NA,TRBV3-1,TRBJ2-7,TGTGCCAGCAGCCAAACGCCGGGACAATCCTACGAGCAGTACTTC,CASSQTPGQSYEQYF
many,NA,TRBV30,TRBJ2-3,TGTGCCTGGAGTGGAGGAAACAGGGGGAGGGCAGATACGCAGTATTTT,CAWSGGNRGRADTQYF
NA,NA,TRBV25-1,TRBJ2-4,TGTGTCAGCAGTGACGGTGGGGCGGCCAAAAACATTCAGTACTTC,CVSSDGGAAKNIQYF
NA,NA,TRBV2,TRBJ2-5,TGTGCCAGCAGTGGACATTCTAGCCCACCGTACCAAGAGACCCAGTACTTC,CASSGHSSPPYQETQYF
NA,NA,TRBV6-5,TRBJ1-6,TGTGCCAGCAGTTACTCGGCCGACCGATCACCCCTCCACTTT,CASSYSADRSPLHF
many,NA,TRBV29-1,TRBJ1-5,TGCAGCGCCAGGGACGGCGGCAATCAGCCCCAGCATTTT,CSARDGGNQPQHF
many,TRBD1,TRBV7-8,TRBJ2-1,TGTGCCAGCAGCTTAGTCGGACAGGGGGCTGAGCAGTTCTTC,CASSLVGQGAEQFF
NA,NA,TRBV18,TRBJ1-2,TGTGCCAGCTCACCACCTAATGTCTCAGGCAAGAATGTCTACACCTTC,CASSPPNVSGKNVYTF
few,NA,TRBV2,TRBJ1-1,TGTGCCAGCATCAGCGCCGGGCCCCGGGCTTTCTTT,CASISAGPRAFF
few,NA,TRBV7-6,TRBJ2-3,TGTGCCAGCAGCTTAACTGGGGGCTTAACAGATACGCAGTATTTT,CASSLTGGLTDTQYF
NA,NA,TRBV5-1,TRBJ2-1,TGCGCCAGCAGCTTGGTACTAGAGGGTAGCAATGAGCAGTTCTTC,CASSLVLEGSNEQFF
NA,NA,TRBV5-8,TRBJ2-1,TGTGCCAGCAGCTCCCTCGGGACTCCCTACAATGAGCAGTTCTTC,CASSSLGTPYNEQFF
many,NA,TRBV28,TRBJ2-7,TGTGCCAGCAGTCCATGGCTAGGTCCAGAGGGGTACGAGCAGTACTTC,CASSPWLGPEGYEQYF
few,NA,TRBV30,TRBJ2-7,TGTGCCTGGAGTCCTCCGGGGGATATGGTTAATGTGCAGTACTTC,CAWSPPGDMVNVQYF
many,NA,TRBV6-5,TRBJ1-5,TGTGCCAGCAGTTCTTCTTCCGCCCAGGGGCAGGACGGTCAGCCCCAGCATTTT,CASSSSSAQGQDGQPQHF
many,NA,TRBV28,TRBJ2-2,TGTGCCAGCAGTTTGGGGGCAGGGCCCTCGAACACCGGGGAGCTGTTTTTT,CASSLGAGPSNTGELFF
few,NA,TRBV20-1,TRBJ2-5,TGCAGTGCTAGTCCGGGGGCGGGCGAGACCCAGTACTTC,CSASPGAGETQYF
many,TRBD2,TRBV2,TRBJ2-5,TGTGCCAGCAGTCCTACTAGCGGGAAGCGGGAGACCCAGTACTTC,CASSPTSGKRETQYF
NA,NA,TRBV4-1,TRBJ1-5,TGCGCCAGCAGCCAAGCTGAACAGTTAAATCAGCCCCAGCATTTT,CASSQAEQLNQPQHF
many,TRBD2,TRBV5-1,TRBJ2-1,TGCGCCAGCAGCTATATTACGCGGCTAGCGGGAGCAGGGTTAACGGACAATGAGCAGTTCTTC,CASSYITRLAGAGLTDNEQFF
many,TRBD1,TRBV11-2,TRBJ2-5,TGTGCCAGCAGCCCGGACAGGGGGTCGGAGACCCAGTACTTC,CASSPDRGSETQYF
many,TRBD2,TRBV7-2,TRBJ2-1,TGTGCCAGCAGCCCGTGGACTAGCGGGAACAATGAGCAGTTCTTC,CASSPWTSGNNEQFF